This T cell receptor (beta chain) stems from a study of OX40 agonist ivuxolimab in advanced cancers. On the study more broadly: In this trial design, patients received ivuxolimab intravenously at 0.01 to 10 mg/kg every 2 weeks. The mean age was roughly 60 years, ranging from about 23 to 79, with under 90% of participants male. People who had prior anti-PD-1, anti-PD-L1 or anti-CTLA-4 therapy could take part, and around 43% had some. Notes on the study in general: Relative to CD4+, CD8+ T cells held more expanded clones on average.

This clone was seen just once. Its target is not known. Some clones are missing from TCRdb's copy, which holds only in-frame ones; the method was immunoSEQ multiplex PCR. In the table there are roughly 26,000 clones, over 70% of which are singletons. The sequences come from CD4+ or CD8+ T cells sorted from blood, collected in a trial of the OX40 agonist ivuxolimab. The clonotype was recovered from an adult with an advanced solid tumor such as melanoma, head and neck, liver or kidney cancer.

The CDR3, as DNA: TGTGCCAGCAGCTCTTGGGACAGGGGGCTCTACGAGCAGTACTTC. Amino acids: CASSSWDRGLYEQYF. The chain couples TRBV7-8 to TRBJ2-7; 12 bases agree with TRBD1. The CDR3 is made up of 15 amino acids. Germline lookup yields CDR1 SGHVS and CDR2 FQNEAQ. V gave up 4 bases and J gave up 3 bases; unmatched junction bases: 4.